The sequence of this T cell receptor beta chain was determined in a study of CD8 T cells in ankylosing spondylitis. MiXCR, applied by TCRdb to the 5' RACE reads, yields one record per CDR3 protein. There are 300,000 to 400,000 distinct CDR3 sequences in the sample; 14% to 15% occur only once, and less than 1.1% lies in the top ten. For this clonotype: Its antigen is unidentified.

General observations from the study: A subset of motif variants has previously been described in the synovial fluid and blood of reactive arthritis. Ankylosing spondylitis blood seemed to carry a telltale TCR beta motif made of about 8 highly homologous variants.

Specimen: blood, either unsorted or a sorted T cell fraction (not recorded which). The receptor's source is a male donor with ankylosing spondylitis or in good health (not recorded which).

CDR3 sequence: CASSKGQGIYEQYF. DNA for the CDR3: TGTGCCAGCAGTAAGGGACAGGGGATATACGAGCAGTACTTC. The chain uses TRBV2 and TRBJ2-7; 10 bases are a match to TRBD1. Germline CDR1 and CDR2: SNHLY and FYNNEI. The CDR3 length is 14 residues. Unmatched junction bases numbered 5, after V lost 5 bases and J lost 4 bases.